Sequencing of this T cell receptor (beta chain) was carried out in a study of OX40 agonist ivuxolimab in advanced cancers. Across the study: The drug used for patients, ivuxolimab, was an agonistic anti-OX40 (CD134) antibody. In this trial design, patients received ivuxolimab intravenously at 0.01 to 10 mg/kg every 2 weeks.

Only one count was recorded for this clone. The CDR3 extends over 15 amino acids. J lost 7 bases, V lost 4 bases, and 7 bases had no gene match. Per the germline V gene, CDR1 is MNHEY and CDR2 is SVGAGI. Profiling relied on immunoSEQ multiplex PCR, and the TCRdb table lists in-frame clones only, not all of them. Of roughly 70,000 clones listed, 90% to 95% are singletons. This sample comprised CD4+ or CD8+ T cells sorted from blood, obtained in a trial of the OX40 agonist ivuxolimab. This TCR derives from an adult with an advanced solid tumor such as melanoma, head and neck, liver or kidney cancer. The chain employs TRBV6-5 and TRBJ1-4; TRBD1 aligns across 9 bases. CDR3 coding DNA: TGTGCCAGCAGTTCGGCCGGACAGGGGAGTGAAAAACTGTTTTTT. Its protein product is CASSSAGQGSEKLFF.